This is a list of T cell receptor beta chains from one sample in a study of shared clonotypes between healthy human individuals. The data were produced by immunoSEQ multiplex PCR, yet TCRdb's version contains in-frame clones alone and is incomplete. The repertoire includes over a million clones, 70% to 80% of them detected once, and 0.6% to 0.75% sits in the top ten. Specimen: memory CD4+ T cells from PBMCs. Receptor source: a man younger than 30 in good health. Some clones in this sample may be carry-over from other donors' samples. Both conserved end residues are part of each CDR3. Each record gives: V gene, J gene, D gene, clone size, CDR3 DNA, CDR3 protein. A D gene is named only where the DNA matches it firmly. Size is stated for part of the rows, as once, few or many counts, or as a class when the clone is expanded.

TRBV25-1	TRBJ1-1	TRBD1	.	TGTGCCAGCAGTGAGGCCGGGACAGCCCGAGGGGGCACTGAAGCTTTCTTT	CASSEAGTARGGTEAFF
TRBV5-4	TRBJ2-7	TRBD1	.	TGTGCCAGCAGCTCCCGGGACAGGGTCTTCTACGAGCAGTACTTC	CASSSRDRVFYEQYF
TRBV2	TRBJ2-3	.	.	TGTGCCAGCAGGAACTTCAGGGTAGGCTATCATACGCAGTATTTT	CASRNFRVGYHTQYF
TRBV5-1	TRBJ1-2	.	.	TGCGCCAGCAGTTCCTCCCTCAACTATGGCTACACCTTC	CASSSSLNYGYTF
TRBV5-6	TRBJ1-1	TRBD1	.	TGTGCCAGCAGGACGAAGGCCGGGACAGGGCACCTTTCTGAAGCTTTCTTT	CASRTKAGTGHLSEAFF
TRBV2	TRBJ2-1	TRBD1	once	TGTGCCCGTAGCACAGGGGGTAATGAGCAGTTCTTC	CARSTGGNEQFF
TRBV2	TRBJ1-5	TRBD1	.	TGTGCCAGCAGTGAAGACAGGGGGATTTTCCAGCCCCAGCATTTT	CASSEDRGIFQPQHF
TRBV6-5	TRBJ1-2	.	.	TGTGCCAGCAGTCACCGGGGACCCGCCTATGGCTACACCTTC	CASSHRGPAYGYTF
TRBV9	TRBJ2-2	.	.	TGTGCCAGCAGCGGCCCCCCCGGGGAGCTGTTTTTT	CASSGPPGELFF
TRBV5-8	TRBJ1-5	TRBD1	many	TGTGCCAGCAGCACTGACAGGGGGAATCAGCCCCAGCATTTT	CASSTDRGNQPQHF
TRBV18	TRBJ2-7	.	.	TGTGCCAGCTCACCAGGGCAAGCCGAAACCCACGAGCAGTACTTC	CASSPGQAETHEQYF
TRBV5-1	TRBJ2-7	TRBD1	.	TGCGCCAGCAGTCGGATCGACAGGGACTCCTACGAGCAGTACTTC	CASSRIDRDSYEQYF
TRBV9	TRBJ2-2	.	.	TGTGCCAGCAGCCCCGGGGGGCCGAACACCGGGGAGCTGTTTTTT	CASSPGGPNTGELFF
TRBV5-1	TRBJ1-2	.	.	TGCGCCAGCAGCTTGGAGGCAGCGAGCGATGGCTACACCTTC	CASSLEAASDGYTF
TRBV18	TRBJ2-3	TRBD1	.	TGTGCCAGCTCACCATACGGGACAGCTGGCACAGATACGCAGTATTTT	CASSPYGTAGTDTQYF
TRBV5-6	TRBJ1-1	.	.	TGTGCCAGCAGCTTGTATCGAGGTTTGAACACTGAAGCTTTCTTT	CASSLYRGLNTEAFF
TRBV12-2	TRBJ1-4	.	.	TGTGCAAGTCGCTTAGGAACGGCAGCGGGGCTGAGAGAAAAACTGTTTTTT	CASRLGTAAGLREKLFF
TRBV7-2	TRBJ2-7	.	.	TGTGCCAGCAGCTCTCGTGTAGGGCAGGCCTACGAGCAGTACTTC	CASSSRVGQAYEQYF
TRBV27	TRBJ1-5	.	.	TGTGCCAGCAGTCTCCGGGCTCATAGCAATCAGCCCCAGCATTTT	CASSLRAHSNQPQHF
TRBV18	TRBJ1-2	.	.	TGTGCCAGCTCACCAGGGGCCAGCTATGGCTACACCTTC	CASSPGASYGYTF
TRBV27	TRBJ2-2	TRBD1	.	TGTGCCAGCAGTTTATCCCTAAGCGGACAGGGGAGCGCCGGGGAGCTGTTTTTT	CASSLSLSGQGSAGELFF
TRBV6-1	TRBJ2-7	.	few	TGTGCCAGCAGTGAAGTTACAGGGCCCACCTACGAGCAGTACTTC	CASSEVTGPTYEQYF
TRBV28	TRBJ1-1	.	.	TGTGCCAGCAGTTCCTCCGGCCCCCCCCAGGCTTTCTTT	CASSSSGPPQAFF
TRBV2	TRBJ1-2	.	few	TGTGCCAGCAAAGGAACAGGGCAGAACTATGGCTACACCTTC	CASKGTGQNYGYTF
TRBV7-7	TRBJ1-1	.	.	TGTGCCAGCAGACCGTACCCGGGACAAGGAAACACTGAAGCTTTCTTT	CASRPYPGQGNTEAFF
TRBV4-2	TRBJ2-5	TRBD2	once	TGTGCCAGCAGCTCGGGACTAGCTGCTCCCGGGGAAGAGACCCAGTACTTC	CASSSGLAAPGEETQYF
TRBV6-1	TRBJ2-5	TRBD1	.	TGTGCCAGCAGCGGGACAGGGGTAGAGACCCAGTACTTC	CASSGTGVETQYF
TRBV28	TRBJ1-4	.	.	TGTGCCAGCATATCATCGGCCTGGGAAAAACTGTTTTTT	CASISSAWEKLFF
TRBV19	TRBJ1-2	TRBD1	.	TGTGCCAGTATAAAGCGACAGGGGCTCTATGGCTACACCTTC	CASIKRQGLYGYTF
TRBV11-2	TRBJ2-1	TRBD2	.	TGTGCCAGCACCAAAACACCCCCTAGCGGGAGGGAAAATGAGCAGTTCTTC	CASTKTPPSGRENEQFF
TRBV28	TRBJ2-1	TRBD2	.	TGTGCCAGCAGTCCCGGACTAGCGGATGAGCAGTTCTTC	CASSPGLADEQFF
TRBV18	TRBJ1-3	.	.	TGTGCCAGCTCACCAGGCTTAGGACGGAGCTCTGGAAACACCATATATTTT	CASSPGLGRSSGNTIYF
TRBV28	TRBJ1-2	.	few	TGTGCCAGCGCGAACAGGGACTATGGCTACACCTTC	CASANRDYGYTF
TRBV13	TRBJ1-2	.	.	TGTGCCAGCAGCCCCCCCCTTAACTATGGCTACACCTTC	CASSPPLNYGYTF
TRBV30	TRBJ1-6	.	.	TGTGCCTCCGGTAGGCAGGAATCACCCCTCCACTTT	CASGRQESPLHF
TRBV15	TRBJ1-2	.	.	TGTGCCACCAGCAGAGGGACAGCCTTCGGCTACACCTTC	CATSRGTAFGYTF
TRBV11-2	TRBJ2-7	.	.	TGTGCCAGCACCCCTTTGCGCTACAGCTACTACGAGCAGTACTTC	CASTPLRYSYYEQYF
TRBV28	TRBJ2-6	.	.	TGTGCCAGCAGGGAACCGGGACGCGGACCGTCTGGGGCCAACGTCCTGACTTTC	CASREPGRGPSGANVLTF
TRBV18	TRBJ1-2	TRBD1	.	TGTGCCAGCTCACCTGCCGGGACAGCGGCCTATGGCTACACCTTC	CASSPAGTAAYGYTF
TRBV5-1	TRBJ2-5	TRBD2	.	TGCGCCAGCAGCCTACCCGGGGTTAGCGGGTACCAAGAGACCCAGTACTTC	CASSLPGVSGYQETQYF
TRBV18	TRBJ2-3	.	.	TGTGCCAGCTCACCAGGGCGGGACGCAGATACGCAGTATTTT	CASSPGRDADTQYF
TRBV28	TRBJ2-7	TRBD1	.	TGTGCCAGCAGGCCACCGGGACAGGGGGCGGCCGAGCAGTACTTC	CASRPPGQGAAEQYF
TRBV7-2	TRBJ2-2	TRBD2	.	TGTGCCAGCAGCTTACGGCGGGAGGTGTGGTCTAACGGGGAGCTGTTTTTT	CASSLRREVWSNGELFF
TRBV7-2	TRBJ2-5	TRBD1	.	TGTGCCAGCAGCTTATTCGGGACAGGGTTTGCGGAGACCCAGTACTTC	CASSLFGTGFAETQYF
TRBV28	TRBJ1-3	.	.	TGTGCCAGCAGCTCTACCTCCTCTGGAAACACCATATATTTT	CASSSTSSGNTIYF
TRBV5-8	TRBJ2-7	TRBD1	.	TGTGCCAGCAGCCTTGGGACAGGGAGCTCCTACGAGCAGTACTTC	CASSLGTGSSYEQYF
TRBV10-1	TRBJ2-7	TRBD2	.	TGCGCCAGCAGCCCCGTTTCTAGCGGGAGCGTCTACGAGCAGTACTTC	CASSPVSSGSVYEQYF
TRBV7-6	TRBJ2-3	TRBD1	.	TGTGCCAGCAGCTCGACAGGGCCCGTCATAGATACGCAGTATTTT	CASSSTGPVIDTQYF
TRBV19	TRBJ2-1	.	.	TGTGCCAGTAGTATAGGTGTCACCGGGAATGAGCAGTTCTTC	CASSIGVTGNEQFF
TRBV4-3	TRBJ1-3	.	few	TGCGCCAGCAGCCCCGGGGGCAGGGTCGACACCATATATTTT	CASSPGGRVDTIYF
TRBV6-5	TRBJ1-2	TRBD1	many	TGTGCCAGCAAGGACAGGGGAGTAGGAGGGTATGGCTACACCTTC	CASKDRGVGGYGYTF
TRBV10-3	TRBJ2-5	TRBD2	.	TGTGCCATCGGAGCGGGAGAGCGGGAGACCCAGTACTTC	CAIGAGERETQYF
TRBV7-8	TRBJ1-6	.	.	TGTGCCAGCAGCAGAGAAGGGGGATACACTAATTCACCCCTCCACTTT	CASSREGGYTNSPLHF